One sample yielded the 18 T cell receptor beta chains listed below, sequenced in a study of blood T cell repertoires in COVID-19. Clones were sequenced by immunoSEQ multiplex PCR, and TCRdb holds only the in-frame ones, with some missing. The table lists about 430,000 clones, more than 70% of them singletons. The sequencing sample was made of PBMCs or T cells enriched from blood (not recorded which). The source is a woman in her late teens or twenties who had been exposed to COVID-19.

The chain uses TRBV7-9 and TRBJ1-1; maybe TRBD1 (5 bases). This CDR3 has 16 amino acids. V lost 5 bases to trimming and J lost 1 base, with 17 bases between them. Germline CDR1 reads SEHNR; CDR2 reads FQNEAQ (reference sequence). The CDR3 DNA sequence: TGTGCCAGCAGCCCCCGGGACTTACGCCCGAACACTGAAGCTTTCTTT. It specifies CASSPRDLRPNTEAFF.

The genes are TRBV5-4 and TRBJ2-7, with a weak D call TRBD2 (6 bases). Trimming took off 4 bases at V and 0 bases at J, with 11 bases between the two ends. The CDR3 totals 14 residues. Germline CDR1 reads SGHNT; CDR2 reads YYREEE (reference sequence). CDR3 in amino acids: CASSLKGGSYEQYF. CDR3 nucleotide sequence: TGTGCCAGCAGCCTCAAGGGAGGCTCCTACGAGCAGTACTTC.

J is TRBJ2-2 and V is TRBV11-2; D perhaps matches TRBD1 (6 bases). V dropped 5 bases and J dropped 2 bases, with 21 bases sitting between them. The germline CDR1 and CDR2 sequences are SGHAT and FQNNGV. The CDR3 loop spans 18 amino acids. CDR3 loop: CASSPRRGTGPNTGELFF. The CDR3 region has the DNA TGTGCCAGCAGCCCCCGCCGAGGAACAGGGCCAAACACCGGGGAGCTGTTTTTT.

The chain couples TRBV6-6 to TRBJ2-7; 14 nucleotides align to TRBD2. This CDR3 has 14 residues. The ends lost 8 bases at V and 6 bases at J; junction bases unmatched: 6. Germline V gene lookup returns CDR1 MNHNY and CDR2 SVGAGI (reference sequence). The CDR3 sequence is CASFGTSGGGEQYF. CDR3 in DNA: TGTGCCAGCTTTGGGACTAGCGGGGGTGGCGAGCAGTACTTC.

The chain carries TRBV18 and TRBJ1-5; tentatively, D is TRBD1 (6 bases). Deletions cut 8 bases from V and 1 base from J, with 6 bases between. The CDR3 sequence is 12 residues long. The germline V gene has CDR1 KGHSH and CDR2 LQKENI. The CDR3 coding sequence is TGTGCCAGCCAGGGGAGCAATCAGCCCCAGCATTTT. Its translation is CASQGSNQPQHF. The whole variable domain, remainder taken from reference TRBV18 and TRBJ1-5, is NAGVMQNPRHLVRRRGQEARLRCSPMKGHSHVYWYRQLPEEGLKFMVYLQKENIIDESGMPKERFSAEFPKEGPSILRIQQVVRGDSAAYFCASQGSNQPQHFGDGTRLSIL.

J is TRBJ1-5 and V is TRBV6-5; D possibly corresponds to TRBD1 (5 bases). The CDR3 consists of 16 residues. Trimming shortened V by 2 bases and J by 0 bases, and 11 bases separated the two germline ends. Germline V gene sequence: CDR1 MNHEY, CDR2 SVGAGI. The CDR3 sequence is CASSYGGLLSNQPQHF. In nucleotides, the CDR3 is TGTGCCAGCAGTTACGGGGGGTTGCTTAGCAATCAGCCCCAGCATTTT.

This clone was observed a few times. V is TRBV18 and J is TRBJ1-6; 11 nucleotides align to TRBD1. The germline CDR1 and CDR2 sequences are KGHSH and LQKENI. The CDR3 loop spans 16 amino acids. V was pared by 4 bases and J by 9 bases, with 8 bases of the junction left unmatched. The CDR3 region has the DNA TGTGCCAGCTCACTACAATCCGGGACAGGGGGTTCACCCCTCCACTTT. This gives the protein CASSLQSGTGGSPLHF.

The table lists this clone with a count of one. The J gene is TRBJ2-7, the V gene TRBV11-1; TRBD1 is a possible D gene (5 bases). V lost 5 bases to trimming and J lost 3 bases, with 11 bases between them. Germline-derived CDR1 and CDR2 are SGHAT and FQDESV (reference sequence). The CDR3 covers 13 residues. The CDR3 sequence: CASSKGQGYEQYF. The DNA of the CDR3 is TGTGCCAGCAGCAAGGGGCAGGGCTACGAGCAGTACTTC. The whole variable domain, remainder taken from reference TRBV11-1 and TRBJ2-7, is EAEVAQSPRYKITEKSQAVAFWCDPISGHATLYWYRQILGQGPELLVQFQDESVVDDSQLPKDRFSAERLKGVDSTLKIQPAELGDSAMYLCASSKGQGYEQYFGPGTRLTVT.

This chain joins TRBV27 and TRBJ2-7, with 12 bases fitting TRBD1. With V trimmed by 5 bases and J by 5 bases, 7 bases remained unmatched. The CDR3 consists of 15 residues. Germline CDR1 MNHEY, CDR2 SMNVEV (reference sequence). The CDR3 bases are TGTGCCAGCAGTCGTCCGGGACAGGGGGCTCACGAGCAGTACTTC. Its translation: CASSRPGQGAHEQYF.

The chain carries TRBV3-1 (or the pseudogene TRBV3-2) and TRBJ1-1; no clear D. Trimming took off 1 base at V and 10 bases at J, with 10 bases between the two ends. The CDR3 contains 12 residues. CDR1 LGHDT and CDR2 YNNKEL come from the germline V gene (reference sequence). In nucleotides, the CDR3 is TGTGCCAGCAGCCAAGGAAAGGGAGGAGCTTTCTTT. Translation gives CASSQGKGGAFF.

V gene TRBV6-5 combines with J gene TRBJ1-1; D unclear. The germline V gene encodes CDR1 MNHEY and CDR2 SVGAGI. Trimming took 2 bases from V and 3 from J, leaving 7 bases between them. The CDR3 has 13 residues. For the CDR3, the DNA is TGTGCCAGCAGTTACGAGCTGGACACTGAAGCTTTCTTT. It yields the protein CASSYELDTEAFF.

The V gene is TRBV28, the J gene TRBJ2-7; D might be TRBD2 (6 bases). The CDR3 runs 12 residues. Trimming stripped 9 bases from V and 0 bases from J, with 9 bases between. The germline gives CDR1 MDHEN, CDR2 SYDVKM. CDR3 coding DNA: TGTGCCAGTCGGACTATCTCCTACGAGCAGTACTTC. Protein: CASRTISYEQYF. Filled out from reference TRBV28 and TRBJ2-7, the complete variable domain reads DVKVTQSSRYLVKRTGEKVFLECVQDMDHENMFWYRQDPGLGLRLIYFSYDVKMKEKGDIPEGYSVSREKKERFSLILESASTNQTSMYLCASRTISYEQYFGPGTRLTVT.

The J gene is TRBJ2-7, the V gene TRBV6-5; possibly TRBD1 for D (5 bases). This CDR3 contains 16 residues. Germline V gene sequence: CDR1 MNHEY, CDR2 SVGAGI. V shed 4 bases and J shed 3 bases, with 19 bases lying between them. The CDR3, as DNA: TGTGCCAGCAGTTCGAGTCGACAGATTGGGATCTACGAGCAGTACTTC. The encoded protein is CASSSSRQIGIYEQYF.

The genes are TRBV7-6 and TRBJ2-7; 11 nucleotides align to TRBD2. Looked up from germline, CDR1 is SGHVS and CDR2 is FNYEAQ. Trimming at V came to 4 bases and at J to 0 bases, leaving 5 bases not matched to a gene. The CDR3 has 16 amino acids. CDR3 sequence reads: CASSSGTSGFSYEQYF. Here the CDR3 DNA reads TGTGCCAGCAGCTCAGGGACTAGCGGTTTCTCCTACGAGCAGTACTTC.

This clone was found once. The rearrangement links TRBV19 to TRBJ1-2; no definite D call. Germline V gene data show CDR1 as LNHDA and CDR2 as SQIVND (reference sequence). Trimming removed 0 bases from V and 2 bases from J, with 7 bases in between. CDR3 length: 14 residues. The CDR3 protein is CASSIESRNYGYTF. CDR3 in DNA: TGTGCCAGTAGTATAGAGTCGCGGAACTATGGCTACACCTTC.

V is TRBV11-2 and J is TRBJ2-7; 7 nucleotides match TRBD1. The ends lost 2 bases at V and 6 bases at J; junction bases unmatched: 10. Germline V CDR1 and CDR2: SGHAT, FQNNGV. The CDR3 contains 15 residues. The CDR3 coding sequence is TGTGCCAGCAGCTTAATCTTCCAGGGGGTCGGCGAGCAGTACTTC. Its protein is CASSLIFQGVGEQYF.

The J gene is TRBJ2-3, the V gene TRBV10-3, with D unresolved. Looked up from germline, CDR1 is ENHRY and CDR2 is SYGVKD. The CDR3 is 15 residues long. Between the trimmed V and J ends, which lost 6 bases and 2 bases, there was a span of 15 bases. The CDR3 here is CAISLAQEDTDTQYF. The CDR3 coding sequence is TGTGCCATCAGCCTGGCGCAGGAAGACACAGATACGCAGTATTTT.

This chain links TRBV7-2 with TRBJ2-2; 8 nucleotides align to TRBD2. The germline V gene has CDR1 SGHTA and CDR2 FQGNSA. CDR3 size: 18 residues. Trimming removed 5 bases from V and 1 base from J; junction bases left unmatched: 12. The CDR3 sequence is CASSQELGLALNTGELFF. In DNA form, the CDR3 reads TGTGCCAGCAGCCAAGAATTAGGACTAGCTTTGAACACCGGGGAGCTGTTTTTT.